These 2 T cell receptor beta chains originate from one sample sequenced in a study of T cell changes during pregnancy in multiple sclerosis (dated by TCRdb to the late 2010s). The library was obtained by the immunoSEQ multiplex PCR assay. In TCRdb, the immuneACCESS table is reduced to in-frame sequences with V and J assigned. These tables do not hold every clone; where another copy was compared, an unresolved V gene accounts for under half, and the others remain unexplained. The sample table shows about 43,000 clones, and under 95% are seen once. 1.4% to 1.5% of the sample is held by the ten biggest clonotypes. Specimen: PBMCs (not recorded whether the cells were cultured). The receptor set was obtained from a female donor with multiple sclerosis, enrolled in a pregnancy study.

This chain uses TRBV11-2 with TRBJ2-2; D ambiguous. This CDR3 is built from 16 residues. V lost 2 bases, J lost 2 bases, and 12 bases lay in between. Germline CDR1 and CDR2: SGHAT and FQNNGV. The CDR3 DNA reads as TGTGCCAGCAGCTTAAATGTAGCTGTTAACACCGGGGAGCTGTTTTTT. Translation gives CASSLNVAVNTGELFF. Based on the CDR3 plus reference TRBV11-2 and TRBJ2-2, the full variable domain is EAGVAQSPRYKIIEKRQSVAFWCNPISGHATLYWYQQILGQGPKLLIQFQNNGVVDDSQLPKDRFSAERLKGVDSTLKIQPAKLEDSAVYLCASSLNVAVNTGELFFGEGSRLTVL.

The chain couples TRBV6-5 to TRBJ2-3, with D perhaps TRBD1 or TRBD2 (6 bases each). V lost 7 bases, J lost 3 bases, and 11 bases lay in between. The CDR3 runs 13 residues. CDR1 is MNHEY and CDR2 is SVGAGI in the germline V gene. The CDR3 DNA reads as TGTGCCAGCACTAGGGGGGTTACAGATACGCAGTATTTT. It encodes CASTRGVTDTQYF.